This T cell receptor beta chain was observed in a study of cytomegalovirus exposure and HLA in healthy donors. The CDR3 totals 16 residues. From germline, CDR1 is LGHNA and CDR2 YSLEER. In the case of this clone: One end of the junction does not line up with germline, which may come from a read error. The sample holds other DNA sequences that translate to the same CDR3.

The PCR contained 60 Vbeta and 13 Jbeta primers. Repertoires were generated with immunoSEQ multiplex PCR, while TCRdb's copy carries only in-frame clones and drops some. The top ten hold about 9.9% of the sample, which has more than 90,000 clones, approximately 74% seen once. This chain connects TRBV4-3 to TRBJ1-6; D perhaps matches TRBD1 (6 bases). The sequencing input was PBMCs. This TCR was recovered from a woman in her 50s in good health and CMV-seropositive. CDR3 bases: TGCGCCAGCAGCCATCGAGTGGGGGACAATAATTCGCCCCTCCACTTT. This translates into CASSHRVGDNNSPLHF.